This T cell receptor beta chain was sequenced in a study of T cell repertoires in cytomegalovirus infection. On the study more broadly: CMV epitopes that were recently identified and HLA-C-restricted were used alongside well-studied HLA-B-restricted ones. Indications of both CMV infection and matching HLA type were provided by public TCR beta signatures. Overall study findings and caveats: Identification of carriers of CMV plus the relevant HLA was performed using cumulative public TCR beta family frequency. Dominating the ex vivo response were TCR beta clonotypes that were CMV-specific and HLA-C-restricted.

CDR1 and CDR2 from the germline V gene are SGHTA and FQGNSA. J lost 6 bases, V lost 5 bases, and 8 bases had no gene match. CDR3 size: 15 residues. This clonotype was observed at least ten times. As yet, its antigen is unknown. TCRdb processed the reads anew with MiXCR; each CDR3 protein has one entry. The data hold approximately 990,000 distinct CDR3 sequences, with 30% to 40% observed a single time. The rearrangement links TRBV7-2 to TRBJ2-3; the match to TRBD1 covers 10 bases. The sequences come from cultured CD8+ T cells from PBMCs, collected from culture after CMV antigen stimulation. This clonotype originated in a human donor in good health (CMV status not recorded). Some clones in this sample may be carry-over from other donors' samples. The CDR3 sequence is CASSPSGTGDDTQYF. Written as DNA, the CDR3 is TGTGCCAGCAGCCCCTCCGGGACAGGGGACGATACGCAGTATTTT.